This passage covers 12 T cell receptor beta chains from one sample sequenced in a study of shared clonotypes between healthy human individuals (TCRdb year 2020). The library was produced with the immunoSEQ multiplex PCR assay. TCRdb's version of the immuneACCESS table is confined to in-frame rearrangements and falls short of the full clone set. An unresolved V gene accounts for under half of the shortfall where checked; the remainder is of unknown origin. For this sample there are some 1.5 million clones; around 98% appear just once. Approximately 0.44% of the sample belongs to the ten largest clones. Source material: naive CD4+ T cells sorted from blood. Per the publication, the cell subset or site label means: CD45RA+ positively selected. The source is a man aged 25-40 years in good health.

This sequence joins TRBV6-1 and TRBJ2-7, with 8 bases that match TRBD1. J gave up 1 base and V 7 bases, and 9 bases lay outside the gene matches. Germline CDR1 and CDR2: MNHNS and SASEGT. The CDR3 runs to 15 residues. The CDR3 region is CASTEWTGISYEQYF. CDR3 coding DNA: TGTGCCAGCACCGAATGGACAGGGATATCCTACGAGCAGTACTTC.

The chain couples TRBV7-8 to TRBJ1-5; 8 bases match TRBD1. The CDR3 runs 15 residues. Trimming removed 1 base from V and 9 bases from J; junction bases left unmatched: 8. Germline assignment: CDR1 SGHVS and CDR2 FQNEAQ. The CDR3 DNA is TGTGCCAGCAGCTTAGGGACAGGGAGTTTGGGGCCCCAGCATTTT. It is translated as CASSLGTGSLGPQHF. Using reference TRBV7-8 and TRBJ1-5 for the parts outside the CDR3, the full variable domain is GAGVSQSPRYKVAKRGQDVALRCDPISGHVSLFWYQQALGQGPEFLTYFQNEAQLDKSGLPSDRFFAERPEGSVSTLKIQRTQQEDSAVYLCASSLGTGSLGPQHFGDGTRLSIL.

The V and J genes are TRBV9 and TRBJ2-7; 9 positions match TRBD2. CDR3 length equals 16 residues. V was pared by 0 bases and J by 3 bases, with 7 bases of the junction left unmatched. The germline V gene has CDR1 SGDLS and CDR2 YYNGEE. The CDR3 DNA reads TGTGCCAGCAGCGTAGGTCCTAGCGGGGCAGACTACGAGCAGTACTTC. Translation gives CASSVGPSGADYEQYF.

The chain has TRBV5-1 and TRBJ2-1; 7 nucleotides match TRBD2. Unmatched junction bases numbered 8, after V lost 3 bases and J lost 5 bases. CDR3 length equals 15 residues. Per the germline V gene, CDR1 is SGHRS and CDR2 is YFSETQ. CDR3 protein: CASSYIGRENNEQFF. CDR3 nucleotide sequence: TGCGCCAGCAGCTATATTGGGCGGGAGAACAATGAGCAGTTCTTC.

The chain couples TRBV5-4 to TRBJ2-1; no clear D gene. The CDR3 contains 15 residues. Trimming left V 0 bases short and J 7 bases short, with 14 bases between. The V gene's germline CDR1 is SGHNT and CDR2 YYREEE (reference sequence). The CDR3 region is CASSLVGVRANEQFF. CDR3 nucleotide sequence: TGTGCCAGCAGCTTGGTCGGTGTCCGGGCTAATGAGCAGTTCTTC.

V and J are TRBV10-2 and TRBJ1-1, with a tentative D call TRBD1 (6 bases). Trimming took off 7 bases at V and 7 bases at J, with 10 bases between the two ends. Germline assignment: CDR1 WSHSY and CDR2 SAAADI. The CDR3 has 11 residues. In nucleotides, the CDR3 is TGCGCCAGCATTTCGACAGGTGAAGCTTTCTTT. Its translation: CASISTGEAFF.

This clone was detected only once. This chain connects TRBV25-1 to TRBJ2-3, with TRBD2 identical over 16 bases. CDR1 and CDR2 from the germline V gene are MGHDK and SYGVNS. V shed 5 bases, J shed 2 bases, and the junction held 4 bases outside the gene matches. CDR3 length: 17 amino acids. CDR3 DNA: TGTGCCAGCAGTCCCGGGACTAGCGGGAGGGTCACAGATACGCAGTATTTT. Its protein product is CASSPGTSGRVTDTQYF. Looking up the rest from reference TRBV25-1 and TRBJ2-3 gives the full variable domain: EADIYQTPRYLVIGTGKKITLECSQTMGHDKMYWYQQDPGMELHLIHYSYGVNSTEKGDLSSESTVSRIRTEHFPLTLESARPSHTSQYLCASSPGTSGRVTDTQYFGPGTRLTVL.

This chain uses TRBV19 with TRBJ2-2, with TRBD2 as a possible D gene (5 bases). V lost 0 bases, J lost 4 bases, and 15 bases lay in between. This CDR3 is 17 amino acids long. Germline values: CDR1 LNHDA, CDR2 SQIVND (reference sequence). CDR3 DNA: TGTGCCAGTAGTATAGAACGCGCTTCAGGAGGCACCGGGGAGCTGTTTTTT. Protein product: CASSIERASGGTGELFF.

This clone was seen only once. This chain links TRBV27 with TRBJ1-3; D remains unclear. The CDR3 contains 15 residues. CDR1 and CDR2 from the germline V gene are MNHEY and SMNVEV (reference sequence). V was clipped by 5 bases and J by 2 bases, with 13 bases between them. Here the CDR3 reads CASSPGLGTGNTIYF. The CDR3, as DNA: TGTGCCAGCAGTCCCGGGCTGGGGACTGGAAACACCATATATTTT.

The rearrangement uses TRBV30 and TRBJ2-7; D is possibly TRBD1 (5 bases). In germline, CDR1 is GTSNPN, CDR2 SVGIG (reference sequence). The CDR3 runs 12 residues. V was shortened by 3 bases and J by 6 bases, with 12 bases between the two germline ends. CDR3 residues: CAWSTGSREQYF. The CDR3 nucleotides read TGTGCCTGGAGCACAGGTTCTCGCGAGCAGTACTTC.

The V call is TRBV11-2, the J call TRBJ2-5; D call uncertain. The length of the CDR3 is 11 residues. Trimming stripped 6 bases from V and 7 bases from J, with 9 bases between. The germline V gene has CDR1 SGHAT and CDR2 FQNNGV. The CDR3 protein is CASRGTGTQYF. CDR3 nucleotide sequence: TGTGCCAGCAGGGGCACGGGGACCCAGTACTTC.

This chain joins TRBV19 and TRBJ2-7; TRBD2 matches 7 bases. J was trimmed by 0 bases and V by 9 bases; bases with no gene match: 8. Germline V gene data show CDR1 as LNHDA and CDR2 as SQIVND (reference sequence). The CDR3 loop spans 14 amino acids. The CDR3 nucleotides are TGTGCCAGCCGAAAGCGGGATAGCTCCTACGAGCAGTACTTC. Its protein product is CASRKRDSSYEQYF.